At least ten counts were recorded for the clone carrying this TCR beta chain. The CDR3 loop spans 18 amino acids. The ends lost 0 bases at V and 4 bases at J; junction bases unmatched: 10. Germline V gives CDR1 SGHRS, CDR2 YFSETQ. This sample is drawn from a study of tumor and adjacent non-tumor tissue in lung cancer. In the study overall: Stage I to III disease affected 10 men and roughly 5 women aged roughly 31 to 76.

No cell sorting was done before RNA was extracted from the tissue. Distant lung tissue was collected more than 3 cm away from the tumor edge. The library came from three nested PCR rounds adapted from ARM-PCR protocols. TCRdb redid the calling of the multiplex PCR reads with MiXCR, one entry per CDR3 protein. This table holds nearly 50,000 distinct CDR3 sequences, 55% to 65% found once. This TCR was recovered from a woman between 70 and 85 years old with non-small cell lung cancer. The chain uses TRBV5-1 and TRBJ2-7, with TRBD2 identical over 13 bases. The sample was distant non-tumor lung tissue. The CDR3, as DNA: TGCGCCAGCAGCTTGGATAGGACTAGCGGGAGTGTATTGTACGAGCAGTACTTC. It encodes CASSLDRTSGSVLYEQYF.